This TCR beta chain is drawn from a study of shared clonotypes between healthy human individuals. For the study at large: CD8 memory received one plate per donor, CD8 naive two, CD4 memory three and CD4 naive three.

A remark on this clone: The antigen remains undetermined.

Study-wide results and caveats: Inspection by rarefaction showed sorted-subset sequencing to be incomplete despite large depth. Sequencing depth was a factor that was expected to affect clonotype sharing among donors.

The CDR3 runs to 15 residues. V was pared by 0 bases and J by 3 bases, with 12 bases between. CDR1 is SGHRS and CDR2 is YFSETQ in the germline V gene. Sequenced by immunoSEQ multiplex PCR; TCRdb stores in-frame clones only, minus some. The top ten clones hold 0.52% of a sample with some 1,100,000 clones, around three quarters of them seen once. This receptor was identified in a man aged 18 to 29 in good health. Some clones in this sample may be carry-over from other donors' samples. V usage is TRBV5-1 and J usage is TRBJ1-1; D gene unclear. Source material: memory CD4+ T cells from PBMCs. Stated subset: CD45RA-negative fraction. The chain's CDR3 is CASSLGGRSDTEAFF. Here the CDR3 DNA reads TGCGCCAGCAGCTTGGGCGGACGGTCGGACACTGAAGCTTTCTTT.